Below, one T cell receptor beta chain is given with its context. This entry comes from a study of blood T cell repertoires in COVID-19. Study-level information: The United States, Italy and Spain provided the acute and convalescent COVID-19 samples. T cells, B-cell-depleted T cells, or PBMCs supplied cDNA or gDNA.

Per the original data handling: Estimates of nucleated cell counts were drawn from the amplification of reference gene primers. The repertoire was sequenced with immunoSEQ multiplex PCR; TCRdb's copy has only in-frame clones and lacks some. The DNA gave D and trimming, while V, J and clone size come from that table. The top ten clones hold around 3% of a sample with some 170,000 clones, more than 60% of them seen once. Sequences were obtained from peripheral blood. The receptor was derived from a man aged 70 or older with acute or convalescent COVID-19.

The CDR3 nucleotides are TGTGCCAGCAGCCCCCCCGGGGGTTCAGATACGCAGTATTTT. It encodes CASSPPGGSDTQYF. This chain links TRBV7-9 with TRBJ2-3, with D perhaps matching TRBD2 (6 bases). The ends were cut back, 5 bases at V and 4 bases at J, with 13 bases in the middle. This CDR3 has 14 amino acids. CDR1 is SEHNR, CDR2 FQNEAQ, per germline (reference sequence).